The present entry profiles one T cell receptor (beta chain) with its context. This record comes from a study of graft-versus-host responses after intestinal transplantation. Study at large: Those transplanted obtained multivisceral, liver-intestinal, or isolated intestinal grafts. Recipients across the board were started on anti-thymocyte globulin induction, then kept on tacrolimus and steroids for approximately three years.

Per germline, CDR1 GTSNPN and CDR2 SVGIG (reference sequence). V lost 2 bases, J lost 0 bases, and 8 bases lay in between. The CDR3 covers 13 residues. The repertoire was sequenced with immunoSEQ multiplex PCR; TCRdb's copy has only in-frame clones and lacks some. The repertoire consists of around 40,000 clones, with roughly four fifths occurring once and the leading ten covering approximately 3.7%. Sequences were derived from PBMCs, sampled 1,000 to 1,300 days after transplant. J is TRBJ2-7 and V is TRBV30; D is unclear. The sequence derives from a human patient who received an intestinal transplant, so some T cells may come from the graft donor. The CDR3 here is CAWSSTSSYEQYF. CDR3 sequence (DNA): TGTGCCTGGAGTAGTACGAGCTCCTACGAGCAGTACTTC. Full variable domain (remainder filled in from reference TRBV30 and TRBJ2-7): SQTIHQWPATLVQPVGSPLSLECTVEGTSNPNLYWYRQAAGRGLQLLFYSVGIGQISSEVPQNLSASRPQDRQFILSSKKLLLSDSGFYLCAWSSTSSYEQYFGPGTRLTVT.